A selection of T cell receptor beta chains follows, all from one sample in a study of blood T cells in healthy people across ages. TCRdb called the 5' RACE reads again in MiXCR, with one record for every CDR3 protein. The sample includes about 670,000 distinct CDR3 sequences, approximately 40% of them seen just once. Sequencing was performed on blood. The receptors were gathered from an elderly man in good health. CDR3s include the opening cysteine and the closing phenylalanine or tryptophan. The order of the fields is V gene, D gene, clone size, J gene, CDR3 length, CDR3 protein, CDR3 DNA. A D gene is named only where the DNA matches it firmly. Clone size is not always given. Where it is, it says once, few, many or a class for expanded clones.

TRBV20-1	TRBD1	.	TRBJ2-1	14	CSAPDTSGGNQQFF	TGCAGTGCACCGGACACCTCAGGGGGCAATCAGCAGTTCTTC
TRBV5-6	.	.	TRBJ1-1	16	CASSFAGFKLNTEAFF	TGTGCCAGCAGCTTTGCGGGATTTAAGTTGAACACTGAAGCTTTCTTT
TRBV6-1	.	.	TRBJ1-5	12	CASHYSNQPQHF	TGTGCCAGCCACTATAGCAATCAGCCCCAGCATTTT
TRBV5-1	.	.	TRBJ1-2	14	CASSPQGSKGGYTF	TGCGCCAGCAGCCCACAGGGTTCCAAAGGGGGCTACACCTTC
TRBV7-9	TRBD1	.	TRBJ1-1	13	CASSLLGGLEAFF	TGTGCCAGCAGCCTTTTAGGGGGCCTAGAAGCTTTCTTT
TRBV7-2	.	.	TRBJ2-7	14	CASSQDSSPNEQYF	TGTGCCAGCAGCCAGGACAGCTCCCCCAATGAGCAGTACTTC
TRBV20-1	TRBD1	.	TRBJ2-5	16	CSARDPTGLGWETRYF	TGCAGTGCTAGAGATCCGACAGGGTTGGGTTGGGAGACCCGGTACTTC
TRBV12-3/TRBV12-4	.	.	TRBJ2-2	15	CASSANHRAPGELFF	TGTGCCAGCAGTGCAAACCACAGGGCCCCCGGGGAGCTGTTTTTT
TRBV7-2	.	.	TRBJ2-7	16	CASSLELAGTSCEQYF	TGTGCCAGCAGCTTAGAGCTCGCCGGCACGTCCTGCGAGCAGTACTTC
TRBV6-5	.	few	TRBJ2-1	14	CASRRDGAYNEQFF	TGTGCCAGCAGACGGGACGGAGCCTACAATGAGCAGTTCTTC
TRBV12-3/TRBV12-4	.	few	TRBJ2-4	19	CASSPPGHQKIVAKNIQYF	TGTGCCAGCAGTCCCCCCGGGCACCAAAAAATAGTAGCCAAAAACATTCAGTACTTC
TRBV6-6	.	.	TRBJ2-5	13	CASSSQGRATQYF	TGTGCCAGCAGTTCCCAGGGTAGGGCGACCCAGTACTTC
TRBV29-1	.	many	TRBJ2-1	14	CSVVTGGSYNEQFF	TGCAGCGTTGTCACCGGCGGCTCCTACAATGAGCAGTTCTTC
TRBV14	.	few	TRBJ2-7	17	CASSQEFGRASSYEQYF	TGTGCCAGCAGCCAAGAGTTCGGCAGAGCCTCTTCCTACGAGCAGTACTTC
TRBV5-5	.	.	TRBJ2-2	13	CASSLEADGELFF	TGTGCCAGCAGCTTGGAAGCGGACGGGGAGCTGTTTTTT
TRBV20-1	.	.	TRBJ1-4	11	CSASHGEKLFF	TGCAGTGCTAGTCATGGTGAAAAACTGTTTTTT
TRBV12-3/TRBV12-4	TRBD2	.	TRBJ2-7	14	CASGISGRAGEQYF	TGTGCCAGCGGAATTAGCGGGAGGGCAGGCGAGCAGTACTTC
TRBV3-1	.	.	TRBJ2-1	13	CASSHRDLDEQFF	TGTGCCAGCAGCCATAGGGACCTCGATGAGCAGTTCTTC
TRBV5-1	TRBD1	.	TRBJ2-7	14	CASSLEGALGVQYF	TGCGCCAGCAGCTTGGAGGGGGCCCTCGGTGTACAGTACTTC
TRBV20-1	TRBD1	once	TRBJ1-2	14	CSARGTGRNYGYTF	TGCAGTGCTAGGGGGACAGGGAGGAACTATGGCTACACCTTC
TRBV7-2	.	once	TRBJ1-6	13	CASSLAGMAPLHF	TGTGCCAGCAGCTTAGCTGGGATGGCACCCCTCCACTTT
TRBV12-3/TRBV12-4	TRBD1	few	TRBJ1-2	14	CASSFTGGNYGYTF	TGTGCCAGCAGTTTTACAGGGGGCAACTATGGCTACACCTTC
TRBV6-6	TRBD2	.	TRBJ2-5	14	CASSKAGEQETQYF	TGTGCCAGCAGCAAAGCGGGAGAGCAAGAGACCCAGTACTTC